The clone carrying this T cell receptor beta chain occurred many times. The data stem from a study of T cells in Graves' hyperthyroidism and ophthalmopathy. The TCR beta CDR3 regions underwent amplification using RNA transcripts as the source. TCR CDR3 underwent first-round RT-PCR with the HTBI primer set. TCRdb re-called the multiplex PCR reads through MiXCR, storing one row per CDR3 protein. This sample yields a few hundred thousand distinct CDR3 sequences, of which approximately 14% are seen a single time; around 7.8% belongs to the top ten. Germline CDR1 reads GTSNPN; CDR2 reads SVGIG (reference sequence). The V segment lost 5 bases and the J segment 0 bases; nucleotides outside the gene matches: 5. This CDR3 is 14 amino acids long.

Sequencing used blood. This clonotype was obtained from a woman aged 25 to 39 with Graves' hyperthyroidism. This chain uses TRBV30 with TRBJ2-3; 7 nucleotides line up with TRBD1. CDR3 DNA sequence: TGTGCCTGGCTACGACAGGGTAGCACAGATACGCAGTATTTT. It translates to CAWLRQGSTDTQYF.